The rows below give T cell receptor beta chains drawn from one sample of a study of STAT5B mutations in CD4+ large granular lymphocyte leukemia. Profiling relied on immunoSEQ multiplex PCR, and the TCRdb table lists in-frame clones only, not all of them. The table records approximately 30,000 clones, approximately 80% of them present only once. The sequenced sample consisted of CD4+ T cells from blood buffy coats. Receptor source: a human donor in good health. CDR3s include the opening cysteine and the closing phenylalanine or tryptophan. A D gene is named only where the DNA matches it firmly. Only some rows state a clone size, as once, few, many or a class for expanded clones.

d_call,j_call,clone_size,v_call,cdr3_nt,cdr3_aa
.,TRBJ2-3,.,TRBV18,TGTGCCAGCTCACAAATGGACCGGGATACGCAGTATTTT,CASSQMDRDTQYF
TRBD2,TRBJ2-6,.,TRBV27,TGTGCCAGCACCCAGGGAGGGGTCTCTGGGGCCAACGTCCTGACTTTC,CASTQGGVSGANVLTF
.,TRBJ1-4,.,TRBV7-6,TGTGCCAGCAGCTTAGGGGCAGCTAAACTGTTTTTT,CASSLGAAKLFF
TRBD1,TRBJ1-1,.,TRBV6-5,TGTGCCAGCACCCCGGCAGGGGGCTTGACTGAAGCTTTCTTT,CASTPAGGLTEAFF
.,TRBJ1-2,few,TRBV19,TGTGCCAGTAGCCTCCTAGGTTATGGCTACACCTTC,CASSLLGYGYTF
.,TRBJ2-6,.,TRBV6-1,TGTGCCAGCTCCCCGGAGAGTGGGGCCAACGTCCTGACTTTC,CASSPESGANVLTF
TRBD1,TRBJ2-7,.,TRBV19,TGTGCCAGTAGTCCCCGGGACAGGGGGTACGAGCAGTACTTC,CASSPRDRGYEQYF
TRBD1,TRBJ1-2,.,TRBV6-6,TGTGCCAGCAGTTACGGGACAGGGGGGGGCTATGGCTACACCTTC,CASSYGTGGGYGYTF
TRBD1,TRBJ2-2,.,TRBV4-2,TGTGCCAGCAGCCCCACAGGGGGGAGAACCGGGGAGCTGTTTTTT,CASSPTGGRTGELFF
TRBD2,TRBJ2-1,.,TRBV5-4,TGTGCCAGCAACCCCCAAGCGGGGGCGGATGAGCAGTTCTTC,CASNPQAGADEQFF
.,TRBJ1-1,.,TRBV4-3,TGCGCCAGCAGCCCGCGAGTGAGTGTCGTGACTGAAGCTTTCTTT,CASSPRVSVVTEAFF
.,TRBJ2-7,.,TRBV27,TGTGCCAGCAGGCCCAGCTCCTACGAGCAGTACTTC,CASRPSSYEQYF
TRBD1,TRBJ1-1,few,TRBV30,TGTGCCTGGAGTCCCCGGGACAGGGGGGTGAAAGCTTTCTTT,CAWSPRDRGVKAFF
TRBD2,TRBJ2-1,once,TRBV2,TGTGCCAGCAGTGGAGGGACTAGCTCCTACAATGAGCAGTTCTTC,CASSGGTSSYNEQFF
.,TRBJ1-1,.,TRBV14,TGTGCCAGCAGCCAAGTGATCGACAAAAGGGGACAAATTGAAGCTTTCTTT,CASSQVIDKRGQIEAFF
.,TRBJ2-2,.,TRBV6-5,TGTGCCAGCAGTTACTCATATACAGGGTGGGGCGGGGAGCTGTTTTTT,CASSYSYTGWGGELFF
TRBD1,TRBJ1-5,.,TRBV10-3,TGTGCCACACGGACAGGGGGCGCGGATCAGCCCCAGCATTTT,CATRTGGADQPQHF
.,TRBJ2-5,.,TRBV6-6,TGTGCCAGCAGTTACGTCGAGACCCAGTACTTC,CASSYVETQYF
TRBD1,TRBJ2-7,.,TRBV7-6,TGTGCCAGCAGCTTAGTCGGGACAGGGGTCAACGAGCAGTACTTC,CASSLVGTGVNEQYF
.,TRBJ1-5,few,TRBV6-1,TGTGCCAGCAAAGCAGCATCTATTCAGCCCCAGCATTTT,CASKAASIQPQHF
.,TRBJ2-3,.,TRBV2,TGTGCCAGCAGTGACGAGGGGGGCGGGATGGCAGATACGCAGTATTTT,CASSDEGGGMADTQYF
TRBD1,TRBJ2-3,.,TRBV7-9,TGTGCCAGCAGCCCCCTGACAGGGGTAGATACGCAGTATTTT,CASSPLTGVDTQYF
TRBD2,TRBJ2-7,.,TRBV18,TGTGCCAGCTCACCACGGAGCCCGGCGGGAGTTCACCACGAGCAGTACTTC,CASSPRSPAGVHHEQYF
TRBD1,TRBJ2-7,.,TRBV6-5,TGTGCCAGCAGCTTCGGACAGGCATCCTATGAGCAGTACTTC,CASSFGQASYEQYF
TRBD1,TRBJ1-6,.,TRBV28,TGTGCCAGCAGCCGGACAGGGGGCGTGAAGCGTTCACCCCTCCACTTT,CASSRTGGVKRSPLHF
TRBD2,TRBJ2-3,.,TRBV18,TGTGCCAGCTCACTCACTAGCGGGAGGGCGGATACGCAGTATTTT,CASSLTSGRADTQYF
.,TRBJ2-2,.,TRBV27,TGTGCCAGCAGCCCCCTCCGCACCGGGGAGCTGTTTTTT,CASSPLRTGELFF
.,TRBJ1-1,.,TRBV6-1,TGTGCCAGCAGTGCCTCCAAAAACGCGGGCACTGAAGCTTTCTTT,CASSASKNAGTEAFF